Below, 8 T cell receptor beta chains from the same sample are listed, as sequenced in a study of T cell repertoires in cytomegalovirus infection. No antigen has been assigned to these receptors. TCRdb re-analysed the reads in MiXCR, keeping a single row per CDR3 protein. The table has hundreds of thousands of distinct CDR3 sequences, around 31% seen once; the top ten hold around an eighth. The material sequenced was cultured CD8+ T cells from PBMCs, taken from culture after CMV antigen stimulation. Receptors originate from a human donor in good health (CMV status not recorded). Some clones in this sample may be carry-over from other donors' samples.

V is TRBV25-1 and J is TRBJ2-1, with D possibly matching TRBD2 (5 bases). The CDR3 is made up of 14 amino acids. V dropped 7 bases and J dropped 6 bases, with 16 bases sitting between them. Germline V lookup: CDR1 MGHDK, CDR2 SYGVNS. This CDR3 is CASTEGGSFNEQFF. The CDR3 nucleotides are TGTGCCAGCACCGAAGGAGGTAGCTTCAATGAGCAGTTCTTC.

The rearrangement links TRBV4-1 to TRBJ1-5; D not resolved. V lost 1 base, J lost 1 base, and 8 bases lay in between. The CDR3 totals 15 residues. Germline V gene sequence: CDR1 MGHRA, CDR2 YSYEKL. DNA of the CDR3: TGCGCCAGCAGCCAAGGGGGTATGAGCAATCAGCCCCAGCATTTT. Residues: CASSQGGMSNQPQHF.

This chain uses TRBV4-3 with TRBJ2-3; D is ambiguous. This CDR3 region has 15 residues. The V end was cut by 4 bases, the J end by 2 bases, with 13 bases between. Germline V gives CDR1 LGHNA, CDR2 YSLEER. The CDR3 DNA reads TGCGCCAGCAGCCTAAACCCGGATTTCACAGATACGCAGTATTTT. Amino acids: CASSLNPDFTDTQYF.

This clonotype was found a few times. The CDR3 sequence: CASSFRDGGNEKLFF. The CDR3 nucleotides read TGTGCCAGCAGCTTCCGGGACGGGGGCAATGAAAAACTGTTTTTT. This chain joins TRBV7-6 and TRBJ1-4; a weak D match, TRBD1 (6 bases). This CDR3 spans 15 amino acids. Germline V gives CDR1 SGHVS, CDR2 FNYEAQ. Trimming stripped 3 bases from V and 5 bases from J, with 13 bases between.

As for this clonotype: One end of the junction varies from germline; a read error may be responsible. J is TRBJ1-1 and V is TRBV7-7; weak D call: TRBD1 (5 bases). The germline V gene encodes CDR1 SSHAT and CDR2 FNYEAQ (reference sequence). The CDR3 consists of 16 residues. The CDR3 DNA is TGTGCTAGCAGGTATCCAGGGACCGAATCGAACACTGAAGCTTTCTTT. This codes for CASRYPGTESNTEAFF.

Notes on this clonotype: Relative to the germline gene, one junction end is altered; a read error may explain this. CDR3 DNA sequence: TGTGCCAGCAGCTTAACTTCGGGCCCGGTCTTC. Encoded protein: CASSLTSGPVF. This rearrangement joins TRBV11-2 to TRBJ2-1; D is ambiguous. Germline lookup yields CDR1 SGHAT and CDR2 FQNNGV. The CDR3 spans 11 residues.

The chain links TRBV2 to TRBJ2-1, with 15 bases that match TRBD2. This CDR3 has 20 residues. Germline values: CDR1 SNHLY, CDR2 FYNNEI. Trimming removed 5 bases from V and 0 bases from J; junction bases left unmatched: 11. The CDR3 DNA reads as TGTGCCAGCAGTCGCAGTCCGGGACTAGCGGGGGGATACTCCTACAATGAGCAGTTCTTC. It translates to CASSRSPGLAGGYSYNEQFF. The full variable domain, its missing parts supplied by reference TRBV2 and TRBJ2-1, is EPEVTQTPSHQVTQMGQEVILRCVPISNHLYFYWYRQILGQKVEFLVSFYNNEISEKSEIFDDQFSVERPDGSNFTLKIRSTKLEDSAMYFCASSRSPGLAGGYSYNEQFFGPGTRLTVL.

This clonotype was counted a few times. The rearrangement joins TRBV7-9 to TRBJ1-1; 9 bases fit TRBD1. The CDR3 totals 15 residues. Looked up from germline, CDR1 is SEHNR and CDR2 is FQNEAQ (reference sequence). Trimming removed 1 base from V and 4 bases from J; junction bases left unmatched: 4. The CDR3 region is CASSLGPTGGTEAFF. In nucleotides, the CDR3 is TGTGCCAGCAGCTTAGGCCCGACAGGGGGCACTGAAGCTTTCTTT.